The sequence of this T cell receptor beta chain was determined in a study of cytomegalovirus exposure and HLA in healthy donors. Turning to this clone: The antigen is unknown.

Both 60 Vbeta primers and 13 Jbeta primers went into the PCR. Under the authors' procedure: Around 80 million unique TCR beta chains, about 11 million of them shared, were counted by a later analysis. Sequenced by immunoSEQ multiplex PCR; TCRdb stores in-frame clones only, minus some. V and J calls plus clone size are reproduced from that table; the DNA served to infer D and trimming. The table lists over 80,000 clones, around 75% of them singletons. Study-level findings and limits: A later analysis showed HLA-associated TCR beta chains outstripping equally common others in clonal expansion. Certain sequence variants were highly shared and formed a cluster, and this cluster was likely a sequencing artifact. Productive rates of about 87% or about 30% were seen for most TCR beta V segments in an earlier analysis.

Sample: PBMCs. The source is a man aged 40-49 years in good health and CMV-seronegative.

The DNA of the CDR3 is TGCGCCAGCAGCCAAGCCTCTTCAGGGAGGGCCTATGGCTACACCTTC. It specifies CASSQASSGRAYGYTF. This chain connects TRBV4-1 to TRBJ1-2; D is possibly TRBD1 (5 bases). CDR3 length equals 16 residues. Germline V gene lookup returns CDR1 MGHRA and CDR2 YSYEKL. The V end was cut by 1 base, the J end by 4 bases, with 16 bases between.